This T cell receptor (beta chain) was documented in a study of blood T cell repertoires in COVID-19. Study-level information: The United States, Italy and Spain supplied acute and convalescent COVID-19 samples. T cells, B-cell-depleted T cells, or PBMCs provided the cDNA or gDNA that served as material.

In the study's own analysis: Researchers report that nucleated cell counts were estimated from reference gene primer amplification. This table comes from immunoSEQ multiplex PCR, and its TCRdb copy is limited to in-frame clones, with some not included. V, J and clone size reflect that table, while D and trimming were determined from the DNA. The repertoire consists of about 82,000 clones, with 80% occurring once and the leading ten covering more than 10%. The germline V gene has CDR1 MGHRA and CDR2 YSYEKL. Trimming took 3 bases from V and 3 from J, leaving 17 bases between them. The CDR3 runs 17 residues. This clone is medium-sized in the sample.

The sequencing sample was made of peripheral blood. The receptor was isolated from a woman aged 40 to 50 with active or convalescent COVID-19. The chain combines TRBV4-1 with TRBJ1-4; D is undetermined. DNA of the CDR3: TGCGCCAGCAGCCACCCGACGAAGCCCGGGGCTAATGAAAAACTGTTTTTT. It encodes CASSHPTKPGANEKLFF.